The rows below give T cell receptor beta chains drawn from one sample of a study of Graves' ophthalmopathy and Graves' hyperthyroidism. Each CDR3 protein gets one entry after TCRdb re-called the multiplex PCR reads with MiXCR. Found here are around 1.1 million distinct CDR3 sequences, about 40% of them singletons; the top ten hold over 8.5%. The source material was peripheral blood or thyroid tissue (not recorded which). These receptors originate from an adult man with Graves' hyperthyroidism. CDR3s include the opening cysteine and the closing phenylalanine or tryptophan. Fields, in order: V gene, J gene, D gene, clone size, CDR3 protein, CDR3 DNA. The D gene is left open where the match is weak. For some rows the clone size is stated as once, few or many, or as a class when expanded; others skip it.

TRBV29-1	TRBJ2-5	-	-	CSVEVFTSQETQYF	TGCAGCGTTGAAGTTTTCACTAGCCAAGAGACCCAGTACTTC
TRBV20-1	TRBJ1-1	-	many	CSAQIRNTEAFF	TGCAGTGCCCAGATTCGGAACACTGAAGCTTTCTTT
TRBV29-1	TRBJ2-7	-	many	CSVGTTPGEQYF	TGCAGCGTTGGAACGACCCCAGGCGAGCAGTACTTC
TRBV20-1	TRBJ2-5	-	many	CSASQSTGGQETQYF	TGCAGTGCTAGTCAGTCCACAGGCGGACAAGAGACCCAGTACTTC
TRBV29-1	TRBJ2-2	TRBD1	many	CSAGTGRDGELFF	TGCAGCGCTGGGACAGGGCGAGACGGGGAGCTGTTTTTT
TRBV7-2	TRBJ2-1	TRBD2	-	CASSRTSGLYNEQFF	TGTGCCAGCAGCAGGACTAGCGGTCTTTACAATGAGCAGTTCTTC
TRBV7-9	TRBJ2-3	-	once	CASSRTAVPDTQYF	TGTGCCAGCAGCCGGACGGCGGTCCCAGATACGCAGTATTTT
TRBV10-2	TRBJ2-2	-	many	CASSDEEFRTTNTGELFF	TGCGCCAGCAGTGATGAAGAGTTCCGGACAACGAACACCGGGGAGCTGTTTTTT
TRBV11-2	TRBJ2-5	-	few	CASSLGSELVETQYF	TGTGCCAGCAGCTTAGGTTCTGAGCTAGTCGAGACCCAGTACTTC
TRBV12-3/TRBV12-4	TRBJ2-3	-	-	CASSLARGVGTDTQYF	TGTGCCAGCAGTTTAGCGCGAGGGGTCGGCACAGATACGCAGTATTTT
TRBV4-1	TRBJ2-7	-	many	CASSQLQGEGYEQYF	TGCGCCAGCAGCCAACTACAGGGAGAAGGCTACGAGCAGTACTTC
TRBV7-9	TRBJ2-7	TRBD1	-	CASSFTGQDYEQYF	TGTGCCAGCAGCTTCACGGGACAGGACTACGAGCAGTACTTC
TRBV10-3	TRBJ2-5	-	once	CAIGVSMVQETQYF	TGTGCCATCGGGGTTTCCATGGTCCAAGAGACCCAGTACTTC
TRBV6-5	TRBJ2-7	TRBD2	few	CASSETGTRAFYEQYF	TGTGCCAGCAGTGAAACCGGGACTAGGGCCTTCTACGAGCAGTACTTC
TRBV2	TRBJ2-7	-	many	CASRANRDITYEQYF	TGTGCCAGCAGAGCTAACAGAGACATCACCTACGAGCAGTACTTC
TRBV19	TRBJ1-4	-	many	CASRDPGANEKLFF	TGTGCCAGTAGAGACCCTGGGGCAAATGAAAAACTGTTTTTT
TRBV12-3/TRBV12-4	TRBJ2-6	-	few	CASSSPRSSGANVLTF	TGTGCCAGCAGTTCTCCCCGATCATCTGGGGCCAACGTCCTGACTTTC
TRBV29-1	TRBJ2-5	-	-	CSAGAASRETQYF	TGCAGCGCTGGAGCGGCCTCCCGGGAGACCCAGTACTTC
TRBV6-6	TRBJ2-7	-	-	CAGSYQGPNYEQYF	TGTGCCGGCAGTTACCAGGGTCCGAACTACGAGCAGTACTTC
TRBV12-3/TRBV12-4	TRBJ1-2	-	few	CASSLMDSSGYTF	TGTGCCAGCAGTTTAATGGACTCGAGTGGCTACACCTTC
TRBV7-2	TRBJ2-7	TRBD2	many	CASQPPGGVKSYEQYF	TGTGCCAGCCAGCCACCGGGGGGGGTTAAGTCCTACGAGCAGTACTTC
TRBV20-1	TRBJ2-7	TRBD2	few	CSARGRGLAGSYEQYF	TGCAGTGCTAGGGGGCGGGGTCTAGCGGGATCCTACGAGCAGTACTTC
TRBV7-2	TRBJ1-1	-	-	CAGSLWAGRFTEAFF	TGTGCCGGCAGCTTGTGGGCAGGGAGGTTCACTGAAGCTTTCTTT
TRBV12-3/TRBV12-4	TRBJ1-1	-	-	CASSSTGNTKAFF	TGTGCCAGCAGTTCCACAGGAAACACTAAAGCTTTCTTT
TRBV6-2/TRBV6-3	TRBJ1-6	-	-	CASSYAQDAYSPLHF	TGTGCCAGCAGTTACGCCCAGGACGCTTATTCACCCCTCCACTTT
TRBV30	TRBJ1-4	-	-	CALTGTLYEKLFF	TGTGCCTTGACCGGGACTCTATATGAAAAACTGTTTTTT
TRBV10-3	TRBJ1-5	TRBD1	-	CASSPPGEGAGQPQHF	TGTGCCAGCAGTCCCCCGGGGGAGGGGGCCGGCCAGCCCCAGCATTTT
TRBV3-1	TRBJ1-2	TRBD1	few	CASSPTPGGASGYTF	TGTGCCAGCAGCCCCACCCCAGGGGGCGCGAGTGGCTACACCTTC
TRBV19	TRBJ2-2	-	few	CASTDRPGSTGELFF	TGTGCCAGTACCGACCGTCCTGGGAGCACCGGGGAGCTGTTTTTT
TRBV2	TRBJ1-1	-	many	CASTLEANTEAFF	TGTGCCAGCACCTTGGAAGCGAACACTGAAGCTTTCTTT
TRBV6-1	TRBJ2-3	TRBD2	-	CASSATSGGSADTQYF	TGTGCCAGCAGTGCGACTAGCGGGGGAAGTGCAGATACGCAGTATTTT
TRBV2	TRBJ2-1	-	few	CASRLLGEQFF	TGTGCCAGTCGTCTGCTCGGTGAGCAGTTCTTC
TRBV7-3	TRBJ1-6	-	many	CASSLTGAGNSPLHF	TGTGCCAGCAGCTTAACAGGGGCCGGTAATTCACCCCTCCACTTT
TRBV7-7	TRBJ2-7	TRBD1	once	CASSSRNRGYEQYF	TGTGCCAGCAGCAGCCGGAACAGGGGCTACGAGCAGTACTTC
TRBV6-5	TRBJ2-7	-	many	CASSSPWSDEQYF	TGTGCCAGCAGTTCCCCCTGGTCCGACGAGCAGTACTTC
TRBV7-2	TRBJ2-5	-	-	CARSGRLQETQYF	TGTGCTAGAAGCGGACGCCTCCAAGAGACCCAGTACTTC
TRBV20-1	TRBJ1-5	TRBD1	-	CSAEDRDSNQPQHF	TGCAGTGCTGAGGACAGGGATAGCAATCAGCCCCAGCATTTT
TRBV20-1	TRBJ2-6	TRBD1	-	CSARDRESSGANVLTF	TGCAGTGCTAGGGACAGGGAAAGCTCTGGGGCCAACGTCCTGACTTTC
TRBV5-1	TRBJ1-4	TRBD1	-	CASSLRGQDKKLFF	TGCGCCAGCAGCCTCAGGGGGCAGGATAAAAAACTGTTTTTT
TRBV10-3	TRBJ1-1	-	-	CAISGNTGLGETEAFF	TGTGCCATCAGCGGAAACACCGGGCTGGGTGAAACTGAAGCTTTCTTT
TRBV6-4	TRBJ2-3	TRBD2	-	CASSDSRETDTQYF	TGTGCCAGCAGTGACTCGCGGGAGACAGATACGCAGTATTTT
TRBV20-1	TRBJ2-5	-	many	CSAKGTGRQETQYF	TGCAGTGCTAAGGGTACAGGGCGGCAAGAGACCCAGTACTTC
TRBV19	TRBJ1-2	TRBD1	-	CASIPGQGYGHTF	TGTGCCAGTATTCCGGGACAGGGTTACGGCCACACCTTC
TRBV6-2/TRBV6-3	TRBJ1-5	-	-	CVSSSLANTPNQPQHF	TGTGTCAGCAGTTCTCTAGCGAATACTCCGAATCAGCCCCAGCATTTT
TRBV10-3	TRBJ1-1	-	few	CAISESGFLNTEAFF	TGTGCCATCAGTGAGTCGGGGTTCCTGAACACTGAAGCTTTCTTT
TRBV7-9	TRBJ1-5	TRBD1	few	CASRSGTASNQPQHF	TGTGCCAGCAGGTCTGGGACAGCTAGCAATCAGCCCCAGCATTTT
TRBV3-1	TRBJ1-3	-	-	CASSQDWPSGNTIYF	TGTGCCAGCAGCCAGGACTGGCCCTCTGGAAACACCATATATTTT
TRBV4-1	TRBJ2-7	TRBD1	few	CASSQEGQTNLMIEQYF	TGCGCCAGCAGCCAAGAGGGACAGACCAACCTTATGATTGAGCAGTACTTC
TRBV2	TRBJ1-4	-	-	CASSYSAVRTEKLFF	TGTGCCAGCAGTTACTCTGCCGTCCGAACGGAAAAACTGTTTTTT